This T cell receptor (beta chain) stems from a study of CD8 T cells in Susac syndrome. High-throughput TCR beta sequencing covered peripheral CD8+ and CD4+ T cells. Germline CDR1 and CDR2: DFQATT and SNEGSKA (reference sequence). CDR3 size: 10 residues. About this clonotype itself: Germline and junction disagree at one end, which may indicate a read error.

RNA, at about 0.45 to 1 ug, was reverse transcribed with random hexamers. TCR beta CDR3 was amplified by immunoSEQ covering 54 Vbeta and 13 Jbeta. TCRdb processed the immunoSEQ multiplex PCR reads anew with MiXCR; each CDR3 protein has one entry. The data hold about 200,000 distinct CDR3 sequences, with 90% to 95% observed a single time. The origin of this receptor is a human donor with multiple sclerosis. Material: CD4+ T cells from PBMCs. V and J are TRBV20-1 and TRBJ1-2; D not resolved. The CDR3 spells CSARENGYTF. The CDR3 DNA follows: TGCAGTGCGAGAGAAAATGGCTACACCTTC.